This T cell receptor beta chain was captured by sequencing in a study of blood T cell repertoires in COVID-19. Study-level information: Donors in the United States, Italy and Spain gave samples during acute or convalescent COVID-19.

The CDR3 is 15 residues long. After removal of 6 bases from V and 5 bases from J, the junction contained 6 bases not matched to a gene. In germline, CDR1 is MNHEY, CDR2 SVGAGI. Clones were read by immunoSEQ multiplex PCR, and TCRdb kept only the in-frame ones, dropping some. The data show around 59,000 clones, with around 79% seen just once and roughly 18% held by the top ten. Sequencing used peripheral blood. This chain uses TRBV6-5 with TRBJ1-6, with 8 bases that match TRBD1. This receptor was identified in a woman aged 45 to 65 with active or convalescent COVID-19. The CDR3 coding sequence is TGTGCCAGCAGAACAGGACAGGGACATAATTCACCCCTCCACTTT. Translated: CASRTGQGHNSPLHF.